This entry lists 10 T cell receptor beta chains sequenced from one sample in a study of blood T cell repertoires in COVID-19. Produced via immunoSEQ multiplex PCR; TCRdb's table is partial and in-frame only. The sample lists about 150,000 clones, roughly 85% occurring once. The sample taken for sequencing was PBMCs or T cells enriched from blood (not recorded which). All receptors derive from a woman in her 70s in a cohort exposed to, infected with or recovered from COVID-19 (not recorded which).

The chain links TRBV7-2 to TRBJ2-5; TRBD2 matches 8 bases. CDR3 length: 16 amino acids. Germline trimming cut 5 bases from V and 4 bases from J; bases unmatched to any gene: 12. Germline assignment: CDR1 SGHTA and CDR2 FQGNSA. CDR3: CASSPGGAGVGETQYF. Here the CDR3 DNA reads TGTGCCAGCAGCCCCGGGGGAGCGGGAGTCGGAGAGACCCAGTACTTC.

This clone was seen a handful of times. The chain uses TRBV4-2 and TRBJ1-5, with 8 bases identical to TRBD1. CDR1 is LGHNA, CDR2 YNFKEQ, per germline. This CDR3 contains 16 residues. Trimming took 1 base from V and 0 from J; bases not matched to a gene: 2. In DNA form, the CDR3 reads TGTGCCAGCAGCCAAGGGGACAGGACTAGCAATCAGCCCCAGCATTTT. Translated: CASSQGDRTSNQPQHF.

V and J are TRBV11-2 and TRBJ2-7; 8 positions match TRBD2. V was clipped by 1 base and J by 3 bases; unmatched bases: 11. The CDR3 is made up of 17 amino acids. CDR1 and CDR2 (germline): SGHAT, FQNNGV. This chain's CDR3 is CASSLGGSAGVFYEQYF. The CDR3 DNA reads TGTGCCAGCAGCTTAGGAGGGTCAGCGGGAGTCTTCTACGAGCAGTACTTC. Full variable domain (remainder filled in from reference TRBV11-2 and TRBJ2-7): EAGVAQSPRYKIIEKRQSVAFWCNPISGHATLYWYQQILGQGPKLLIQFQNNGVVDDSQLPKDRFSAERLKGVDSTLKIQPAKLEDSAVYLCASSLGGSAGVFYEQYFGPGTRLTVT.

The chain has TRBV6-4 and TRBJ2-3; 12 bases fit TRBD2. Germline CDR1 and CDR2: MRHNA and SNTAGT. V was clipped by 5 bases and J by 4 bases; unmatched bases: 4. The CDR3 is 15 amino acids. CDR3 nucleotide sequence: TGTGCCAGCAGTTCGACTAGCGGGAGTGCAGATACGCAGTATTTT. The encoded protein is CASSSTSGSADTQYF.

CDR3 coding DNA: TGTGCCAGCAGCCTTAGAATGGACAGGGTGAACACTGAAGCTTTCTTT. This encodes CASSLRMDRVNTEAFF. The V gene is TRBV27, the J gene TRBJ1-1, with 8 positions matching TRBD1. The CDR3 sequence is 16 residues long. The J segment lost 0 bases and the V segment lost 6 bases, leaving 9 bases of the junction unmatched. Germline-derived CDR1 and CDR2 are MNHEY and SMNVEV (reference sequence).

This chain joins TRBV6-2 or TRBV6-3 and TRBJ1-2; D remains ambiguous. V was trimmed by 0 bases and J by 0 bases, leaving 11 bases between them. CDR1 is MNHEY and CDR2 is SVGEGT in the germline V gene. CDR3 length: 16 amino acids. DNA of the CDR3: TGTGCCAGCAGTTACTCGCCCGAGTCCTCTAACTATGGCTACACCTTC. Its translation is CASSYSPESSNYGYTF.

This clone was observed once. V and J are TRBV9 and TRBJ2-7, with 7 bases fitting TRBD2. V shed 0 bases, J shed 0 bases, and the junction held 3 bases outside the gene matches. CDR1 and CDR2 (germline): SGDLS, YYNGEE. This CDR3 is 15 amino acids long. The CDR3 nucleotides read TGTGCCAGCAGCGTAGGACTAGCCAGCTCCTACGAGCAGTACTTC. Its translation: CASSVGLASSYEQYF.

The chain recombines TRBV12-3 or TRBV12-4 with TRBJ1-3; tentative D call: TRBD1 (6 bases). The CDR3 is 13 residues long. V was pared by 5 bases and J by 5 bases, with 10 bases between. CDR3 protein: CASSPGHRNTIYF. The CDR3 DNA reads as TGTGCCAGCAGTCCGGGACACCGAAACACCATATATTTT.

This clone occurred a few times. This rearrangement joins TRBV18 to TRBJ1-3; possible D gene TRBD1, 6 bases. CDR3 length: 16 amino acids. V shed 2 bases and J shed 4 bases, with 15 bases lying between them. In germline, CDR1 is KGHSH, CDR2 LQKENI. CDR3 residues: CASSPGQFPSGNTIYF. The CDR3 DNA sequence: TGTGCCAGCTCACCAGGACAGTTTCCCTCGGGAAACACCATATATTTT.

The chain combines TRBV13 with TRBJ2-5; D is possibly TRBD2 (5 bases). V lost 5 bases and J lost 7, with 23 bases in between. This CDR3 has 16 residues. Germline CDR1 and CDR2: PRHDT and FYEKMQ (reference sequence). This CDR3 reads CASSPSRPPFGGTQYF. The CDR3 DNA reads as TGTGCCAGCAGCCCCTCGCGACCCCCGTTTGGAGGGACCCAGTACTTC.